A selection of T cell receptor beta chains follows, all from one sample in a study of blood T cell repertoires in COVID-19. Here immunoSEQ multiplex PCR was the method, and the copy in TCRdb shows in-frame clones only, minus some. The sample holds some 290,000 clones, more than 75% seen once. The source material was PBMCs or T cells enriched from blood (not recorded which). The receptors here all came from a middle-aged woman with acute COVID-19. The CDR3 runs from the conserved cysteine through the conserved F or W. D genes are given only for firm matches. Clone size is shown for a subset of rows, as once, few, many or a class of expanded clone.

len: 19; d_gene: TRBD1; j_gene: TRBJ2-5; abundance: once; v_gene: TRBV7-8; CDR3aa: CASTPGTAGVGWFQETQYF; CDR3nt: TGTGCCAGCACACCCGGGACAGCAGGGGTGGGGTGGTTCCAAGAGACCCAGTACTTC
len: 13; d_gene: .; j_gene: TRBJ2-3; abundance: .; v_gene: TRBV18; CDR3aa: CASSPSGTDTQYF; CDR3nt: TGTGCCAGCTCACCATCTGGCACAGATACGCAGTATTTT
len: 15; d_gene: .; j_gene: TRBJ2-7; abundance: .; v_gene: TRBV5-1; CDR3aa: CASSPGIGVLMEQYF; CDR3nt: TGCGCCAGCAGTCCGGGGATCGGGGTCCTTATGGAGCAGTACTTC
len: 15; d_gene: TRBD2; j_gene: TRBJ2-7; abundance: .; v_gene: TRBV27; CDR3aa: CASSPLAGRAYEQYF; CDR3nt: TGTGCCAGCAGCCCCCTAGCGGGTCGAGCCTACGAGCAGTACTTC
len: 15; d_gene: .; j_gene: TRBJ1-2; abundance: .; v_gene: TRBV7-9; CDR3aa: CATTRGGPANYGYTF; CDR3nt: TGTGCCACCACGCGGGGGGGCCCAGCTAACTATGGCTACACCTTC
len: 16; d_gene: .; j_gene: TRBJ2-1; abundance: .; v_gene: TRBV25-1; CDR3aa: CASSGDYSAAISGQFF; CDR3nt: TGTGCCAGCAGTGGCGACTACAGTGCTGCCATTAGTGGGCAGTTCTTC
len: 18; d_gene: TRBD2; j_gene: TRBJ2-1; abundance: .; v_gene: TRBV5-1; CDR3aa: CASSRGTIGLAGGNEQFF; CDR3nt: TGCGCCAGCAGCCGAGGTACAATCGGACTAGCGGGAGGGAATGAGCAGTTCTTC
len: 15; d_gene: TRBD2; j_gene: TRBJ2-5; abundance: .; v_gene: TRBV2; CDR3aa: CASSEARAGGKTQYF; CDR3nt: TGTGCCAGCAGTGAAGCGCGAGCGGGGGGAAAGACCCAGTACTTC
len: 14; d_gene: .; j_gene: TRBJ1-1; abundance: .; v_gene: TRBV7-9; CDR3aa: CASSSLALNTEAFF; CDR3nt: TGTGCCAGCAGCTCCCTGGCTCTGAACACTGAAGCTTTCTTT
len: 14; d_gene: .; j_gene: TRBJ1-2; abundance: .; v_gene: TRBV6-4; CDR3aa: CASSAGSGNYGYTF; CDR3nt: TGTGCCAGCAGTGCCGGTAGTGGTAACTATGGCTACACCTTC
len: 13; d_gene: .; j_gene: TRBJ1-1; abundance: .; v_gene: TRBV6-5; CDR3aa: CASITGRATEAFF; CDR3nt: TGTGCCAGCATCACGGGCAGGGCGACTGAAGCTTTCTTT
len: 13; d_gene: .; j_gene: TRBJ2-6; abundance: .; v_gene: TRBV6-6; CDR3aa: CATSEAGANVLTF; CDR3nt: TGTGCCACTTCCGAGGCAGGGGCCAACGTCCTGACTTTC
len: 14; d_gene: .; j_gene: TRBJ1-1; abundance: .; v_gene: TRBV11-2; CDR3aa: CASSLAAGNTEAFF; CDR3nt: TGTGCCAGCAGCTTAGCCGCAGGGAACACTGAAGCTTTCTTT
len: 15; d_gene: TRBD2; j_gene: TRBJ2-3; abundance: .; v_gene: TRBV9; CDR3aa: CASSPGLVLYAAQYF; CDR3nt: TGTGCCAGCAGCCCTGGACTAGTGTTGTATGCTGCGCAGTATTTT
len: 15; d_gene: TRBD1; j_gene: TRBJ2-6; abundance: .; v_gene: TRBV29-1; CDR3aa: CSVRGLSSGANVLTF; CDR3nt: TGCAGCGTTAGGGGGCTGTCCTCTGGGGCCAACGTCCTGACTTTC
len: 18; d_gene: .; j_gene: TRBJ2-2; abundance: .; v_gene: TRBV21-1; CDR3aa: CASSKAPVGGLHTGELFF; CDR3nt: TGTGCCAGCAGCAAAGCGCCGGTGGGAGGGCTCCACACCGGGGAGCTGTTTTTT
len: 12; d_gene: .; j_gene: TRBJ2-2; abundance: .; v_gene: TRBV28; CDR3aa: CASSLRGGELFF; CDR3nt: TGTGCCAGCAGTTTAAGGGGAGGGGAGCTGTTTTTT
len: 15; d_gene: TRBD1; j_gene: TRBJ1-2; abundance: .; v_gene: TRBV23-1; CDR3aa: CASSQWTGRAYGYTF; CDR3nt: TGCGCCAGCAGTCAATGGACAGGGAGAGCCTATGGCTACACCTTC
len: 13; d_gene: .; j_gene: TRBJ1-5; abundance: .; v_gene: TRBV29-1; CDR3aa: CSAVWGSGGPQHF; CDR3nt: TGCAGCGCGGTATGGGGGTCCGGGGGGCCCCAGCATTTT
len: 14; d_gene: TRBD1; j_gene: TRBJ1-3; abundance: .; v_gene: TRBV5-5; CDR3aa: CASSQTGSGNTIYF; CDR3nt: TGTGCCAGCAGCCAGACAGGGTCTGGAAACACCATATATTTT
len: 13; d_gene: .; j_gene: TRBJ1-1; abundance: .; v_gene: TRBV7-9; CDR3aa: CASSPYKNTEAFF; CDR3nt: TGTGCCAGCAGCCCGTACAAGAACACTGAAGCTTTCTTT
len: 15; d_gene: TRBD2; j_gene: TRBJ2-1; abundance: .; v_gene: TRBV5-6; CDR3aa: CASRLTLAGGGEQFF; CDR3nt: TGTGCCAGCAGACTTACTCTAGCGGGGGGCGGGGAGCAGTTCTTC
len: 12; d_gene: .; j_gene: TRBJ2-4; abundance: once; v_gene: TRBV12-3/TRBV12-4; CDR3aa: CASSDVRDIQYF; CDR3nt: TGTGCCAGCAGTGATGTCCGAGACATTCAGTACTTC
len: 15; d_gene: .; j_gene: TRBJ1-1; abundance: .; v_gene: TRBV28; CDR3aa: CASSRGGDMNTEAFF; CDR3nt: TGTGCCAGCAGTAGAGGGGGGGATATGAACACTGAAGCTTTCTTT
len: 13; d_gene: .; j_gene: TRBJ1-5; abundance: .; v_gene: TRBV6-5; CDR3aa: CASSPSPGQPQHF; CDR3nt: TGTGCCAGCAGTCCCTCCCCAGGTCAGCCCCAGCATTTT
len: 13; d_gene: .; j_gene: TRBJ2-7; abundance: .; v_gene: TRBV19; CDR3aa: CASSRGTSYEQYF; CDR3nt: TGTGCCAGTAGTCGTGGGACATCTTACGAGCAGTACTTC